Each of the 12 T cell receptor beta chains below was sequenced from the same sample in a study of beta chain features in type 1 diabetes listed by TCRdb under 2018. Preparation of the library involved the immunoSEQ multiplex PCR assay. All of the isolated RNA was reverse transcribed with the High Capacity cDNA Reverse Transcription Kit, so expressed TCRB transcripts were sequenced. TCRdb limited this immuneACCESS table to in-frame rearrangements with V and J called. A share of clones is missing; checked studies link under half to unresolved V genes, and the rest is unexplained. This sample lists 240,000 or so clones; roughly 14% were detected once. The ten largest account for approximately 0.018% of the sample. What the research found in general, with its limitations: A moderate but significant shortening of TCRB CDR3 length was observed in type 1 diabetes patients in all four CD4+ subsets.

The antigens these receptors bind are not known. Material: naive CD4+ T cells from blood. The cell subset or site tag for this specimen amounts to: true naive CD4+ T cells. The receptors were gathered from a man aged 30 to 45 with type 1 diabetes.

The rearrangement links TRBV5-1 to TRBJ2-7, with 16 bases identical to TRBD2. The CDR3 runs to 16 residues. Losses at the gene ends were 4 bases for V and 4 bases for J; bases not matched to a gene: 5. Germline V lookup: CDR1 SGHRS, CDR2 YFSETQ. The CDR3 reads CASSIQGLAGGYEQYF. The CDR3 region has the DNA TGCGCCAGCAGCATACAGGGACTAGCGGGAGGGTACGAGCAGTACTTC.

The chain is built from TRBV2 and TRBJ2-5; possible D gene TRBD2, 6 bases. The tail of the sequence fits TRBJ2-7 better, so the J call may be wrong. CDR1 and CDR2 (germline): SNHLY, FYNNEI. The CDR3 runs 13 residues. In nucleotides, the CDR3 is TGTGCCAGCAATGAGGAGGGGAGAGGCGAGCAGTACTTC. Translating it yields CASNEEGRGEQYF.

This clone was counted a few times. J is TRBJ2-6 and V is TRBV29-1; D perhaps matches TRBD1 (6 bases). Deletions cut 7 bases from V and 0 bases from J, with 16 bases between. Germline assignment: CDR1 SQVTM and CDR2 ANQGSEA. The CDR3 is 16 residues long. The CDR3 sequence: CSALVGGRSGANVLTF. The CDR3 DNA follows: TGCAGCGCATTAGTTGGGGGCCGCTCTGGGGCCAACGTCCTGACTTTC.

This clone was observed a few times. The chain employs TRBV19 and TRBJ1-2; D not certain. CDR3 length: 15 residues. Germline V gene lookup returns CDR1 LNHDA and CDR2 SQIVND (reference sequence). V lost 1 base and J 1 base, leaving 10 bases between the germline ends. This CDR3 reads CASSIGLSVNYGYTF. In DNA form, the CDR3 reads TGTGCCAGTAGTATAGGTCTGTCCGTTAACTATGGCTACACCTTC.

V and J are TRBV6-1 and TRBJ2-7, with 8 nucleotides matching TRBD1. The CDR3 has 15 amino acids. V dropped 6 bases and J dropped 0; count of bases not matched to a gene: 7. Germline lookup yields CDR1 MNHNS and CDR2 SASEGT. Here the CDR3 reads CASRATGGLSYEQYF. In nucleotides, the CDR3 is TGTGCCAGCAGGGCCACAGGGGGACTCTCCTACGAGCAGTACTTC.

This clone was counted only a few times. The CDR3 reads CASSQDRSNTEAFF. The DNA of the CDR3 is TGCGCCAGCAGCCAAGATCGGTCGAACACTGAAGCTTTCTTT. The chain carries TRBV4-1 and TRBJ1-1; D gene unclear. The germline V and J ends were trimmed by 0 bases and 1 base, with 6 bases remaining between them. Germline loops: CDR1 MGHRA, CDR2 YSYEKL. The length of the CDR3 is 14 residues.

The rearrangement uses TRBV9 and TRBJ1-3; D unclear. Germline V gene data show CDR1 as SGDLS and CDR2 as YYNGEE. The ends were cut back, 3 bases at V and 0 bases at J, with 10 bases in the middle. CDR3 length: 15 residues. The CDR3 protein is CASSAGRDSGNTIYF. DNA for the CDR3: TGTGCCAGCAGCGCCGGACGGGACTCTGGAAACACCATATATTTT.

The CDR3 spells CASSVASYPRGANVLTF. The CDR3 nucleotides are TGTGCCAGCAGTGTAGCTAGCTACCCCCGGGGGGCCAACGTCCTGACTTTC. The gene calls are TRBV2 and TRBJ2-6, with D perhaps matching TRBD2 (5 bases). The V end was cut by 4 bases, the J end by 4 bases, with 17 bases between. Germline V gene sequence: CDR1 SNHLY, CDR2 FYNNEI. The CDR3 runs 17 residues.

The sample holds a few counts of this clone. The chain uses TRBV7-9 and TRBJ1-4; 9 nucleotides agree with TRBD1. CDR1 is SEHNR and CDR2 is FQNEAQ in the germline V gene (reference sequence). V gave up 5 bases and J gave up 7 bases; unmatched junction bases: 2. The CDR3 consists of 13 residues. The CDR3 is CASSRGQGEKLFF. CDR3 nucleotide sequence: TGTGCCAGCAGCCGGGGACAGGGTGAAAAACTGTTTTTT. The full variable domain, in which reference TRBV7-9 and TRBJ1-4 provide the parts outside the CDR3, is DTGVSQNPRHKITKRGQNVTFRCDPISEHNRLYWYRQTLGQGPEFLTYFQNEAQLEKSRLLSDRFSAERPKGSFSTLEIQRTEQGDSAMYLCASSRGQGEKLFFGSGTQLSVL.

The chain uses TRBV29-1 and TRBJ2-6; D not resolved. This CDR3 is built from 15 residues. The V gene lost 4 bases and the J gene lost 0 bases, with 10 bases spanning the gap. The germline gives CDR1 SQVTM, CDR2 ANQGSEA. The CDR3 coding sequence is TGCAGCGTTGCATACAGCCCCTCTGGGGCCAACGTCCTGACTTTC. Its translation: CSVAYSPSGANVLTF. Based on the CDR3 plus reference TRBV29-1 and TRBJ2-6, the full variable domain is SAVISQKPSRDICQRGTSLTIQCQVDSQVTMMFWYRQQPGQSLTLIATANQGSEATYESGFVIDKFPISRPNLTFSTLTVSNMSPEDSSIYLCSVAYSPSGANVLTFGAGSRLTVL.

The rearrangement uses TRBV30 and TRBJ1-2; 8 nucleotides match TRBD1. CDR3 length: 14 residues. Germline trimming cut 2 bases from V and 7 bases from J; bases unmatched to any gene: 9. Germline V gene sequence: CDR1 GTSNPN, CDR2 SVGIG (reference sequence). CDR3 sequence (DNA): TGTGCCTGGAGTCCCGCAGGGGGCTCGTCTGGCTACACCTTC. Translation: CAWSPAGGSSGYTF. The whole variable domain, remainder taken from reference TRBV30 and TRBJ1-2, is SQTIHQWPATLVQPVGSPLSLECTVEGTSNPNLYWYRQAAGRGLQLLFYSVGIGQISSEVPQNLSASRPQDRQFILSSKKLLLSDSGFYLCAWSPAGGSSGYTFGSGTRLTVV.

This clone has more than one count but fewer than ten. The chain employs TRBV7-9 and TRBJ2-1, with 9 bases fitting TRBD2. Germline V gene data show CDR1 as SEHNR and CDR2 as FQNEAQ (reference sequence). This CDR3 has 15 amino acids. Unmatched junction bases numbered 6, after V lost 1 base and J lost 8 bases. Here the CDR3 reads CASSLGSSGTDEQFF. CDR3 nucleotides: TGTGCCAGCAGCTTAGGTTCTAGCGGGACCGATGAGCAGTTCTTC. The full variable domain, rest sourced from reference TRBV7-9 and TRBJ2-1, is DTGVSQNPRHKITKRGQNVTFRCDPISEHNRLYWYRQTLGQGPEFLTYFQNEAQLEKSRLLSDRFSAERPKGSFSTLEIQRTEQGDSAMYLCASSLGSSGTDEQFFGPGTRLTVL.